The clone carrying this TCR beta chain was observed a few times. Its specificity is not known. This sample is drawn from a study of blood T cells in healthy people across ages. The CDR3 sequence is 15 residues long. Germline trimming cut 0 bases from V and 7 bases from J; bases unmatched to any gene: 7. Germline V lookup: CDR1 SQVTM, CDR2 ANQGSEA. At least 6 micrograms of total RNA were extracted per sample. Through a sample-barcoded 5' primer and a J-beta primer mix, a second PCR was run for roughly 7 to 12 cycles. TCRdb re-called the 5' RACE reads through MiXCR, storing one row per CDR3 protein. The repertoire consists of about 640,000 distinct CDR3 sequences, with about 54% occurring once and the leading ten covering more than 35%. Study-wide points: With unsorted PBMCs, a conclusive comparison of naive versus antigen-experienced cells was not possible. Nothing was known about donor CMV status, and this possibly confounded expanded clonotype changes.

This rearrangement joins TRBV29-1 to TRBJ2-1; 9 bases are a match to TRBD2. The clonotype originates from a man aged 55 to 70 in good health. The specimen was blood. The CDR3 sequence: CSVEEAAGGLNEQFF. CDR3 in DNA: TGCAGCGTTGAAGAGGCTGCGGGGGGGCTGAATGAGCAGTTCTTC.